This T cell receptor (beta chain) originates from a study of blood T cell repertoires in COVID-19. CDR1 and CDR2 from the germline V gene are LGHDT and YNNKEL (reference sequence). This CDR3 is built from 16 residues. Trimming cost V 5 bases and J 0 bases; bases outside gene matches: 4. Measured with immunoSEQ multiplex PCR; TCRdb has only the in-frame clones, and not every one. The data show about 200,000 clones, about nine tenths seen once. The rearrangement joins TRBV3-1 (or the pseudogene TRBV3-2) to TRBJ2-3; 11 nucleotides align to TRBD2. Sequencing was done on a sample of peripheral blood. The sequence derives from a man younger than 35 with active or convalescent COVID-19. CDR3 protein: CASSIRTSGSTDTQYF. The CDR3 nucleotides read TGTGCCAGCAGCATCCGGACTAGCGGGAGCACAGATACGCAGTATTTT.